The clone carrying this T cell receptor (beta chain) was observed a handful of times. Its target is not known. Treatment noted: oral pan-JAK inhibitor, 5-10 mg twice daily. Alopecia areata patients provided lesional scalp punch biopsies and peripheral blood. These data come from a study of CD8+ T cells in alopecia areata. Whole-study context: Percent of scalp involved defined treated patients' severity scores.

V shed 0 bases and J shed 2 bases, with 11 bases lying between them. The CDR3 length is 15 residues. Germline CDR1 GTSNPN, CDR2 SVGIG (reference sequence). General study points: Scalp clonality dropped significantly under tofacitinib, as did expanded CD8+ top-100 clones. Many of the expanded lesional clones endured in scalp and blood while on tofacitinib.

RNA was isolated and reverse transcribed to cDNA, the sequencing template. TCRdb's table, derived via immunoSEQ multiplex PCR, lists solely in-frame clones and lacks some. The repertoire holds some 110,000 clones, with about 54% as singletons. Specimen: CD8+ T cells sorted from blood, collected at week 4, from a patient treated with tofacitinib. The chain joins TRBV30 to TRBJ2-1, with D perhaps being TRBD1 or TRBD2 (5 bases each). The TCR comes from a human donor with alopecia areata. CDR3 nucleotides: TGTGCCTGGAGTGTACACCGGGGACCCTACAATGAGCAGTTCTTC. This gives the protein CAWSVHRGPYNEQFF.